These T cell receptor beta chains were read from a single sample in a study of T-cell reconstitution after alpha-beta-depleted transplantation in children. TCRdb independently ran MiXCR on the PCR reads; one entry per CDR3 protein. The repertoire holds around 110,000 distinct CDR3 sequences, with around a tenth as singletons. Sequences were derived from PBMCs, sampled before TCRalphabeta/CD19-depleted stem cell transplant. The source of these receptors is a boy younger than 10 with acute lymphoblastic leukemia, due to receive a stem cell transplant. The CDR3 runs from the conserved cysteine through the conserved F or W. Fields, in order: V gene, J gene, D gene, clone size, CDR3 DNA, CDR3 protein. A D gene is named only where the DNA matches it firmly. Rows give clone size only sometimes, using once, few, many, or a class for an expanded clone.

TRBV5-1	TRBJ2-3	TRBD2	many	TGCGCCAGCAGCCAGGGACTAGCGTGGGATACGCAGTATTTT	CASSQGLAWDTQYF
TRBV25-1	TRBJ2-4	-	-	TGTGCCAGCAGTGAAGCGCATTCAGAGGCGCCGGGGGCCAAAAACATTCAGTACTTC	CASSEAHSEAPGAKNIQYF
TRBV5-5	TRBJ2-3	TRBD1	many	TGTGCCAGCAGCTTAGACAGGGTCTACTGGGATACGCAGTATTTT	CASSLDRVYWDTQYF
TRBV18	TRBJ2-3	-	many	TGTGCCAGCTCACCACCGATCGCTCGTTATAAGTCAGATACGCAGTATTTT	CASSPPIARYKSDTQYF
TRBV28	TRBJ2-5	TRBD2	-	TGTGCCAGCAGTTTTGGGACTATAGTCCGTGAGACCCAGTACTTC	CASSFGTIVRETQYF
TRBV7-8	TRBJ2-1	-	many	TGTGCCAGCAGCGACATTGGGGGCTCGCAGTTCTTC	CASSDIGGSQFF
TRBV6-1	TRBJ2-6	TRBD1	few	TGTGCCAGCAGTGAAGTCTGGACAGGGAGCCCCTCTGGGGCCAACGTCCTGACTTTC	CASSEVWTGSPSGANVLTF
TRBV20-1	TRBJ1-1	-	few	TGCAGTCTGCAGGCCTGGCCTGAAGCTTTCTTT	CSLQAWPEAFF
TRBV20-1	TRBJ1-1	-	many	TGCAGTGCTAGACTCCCTGCGGGGAACACTGAAGCTTTCTTT	CSARLPAGNTEAFF
TRBV6-5	TRBJ2-3	-	few	TGTGCCAGCAGTTCCAACCGGGACCCCGACCCCACAGATACGCAGTATTTT	CASSSNRDPDPTDTQYF
TRBV20-1	TRBJ2-1	-	few	TGCAGTGCTCGGACTCCCGATTTGCTAGGTGAGCAGTTCTTC	CSARTPDLLGEQFF
TRBV5-1	TRBJ2-3	-	-	TGCGCCAGCAGCCCGATGACTAGTCTTAATACGCAGTATTTT	CASSPMTSLNTQYF
TRBV10-2	TRBJ1-2	-	many	TGCGCCAGCAGTGAGAATACAGGGACTGGCTACACCTTC	CASSENTGTGYTF
TRBV5-1	TRBJ2-1	TRBD2	many	TGCGCCAGCAGCTCTGGACTAGCGGCATACAATGAGCAGTTCTTC	CASSSGLAAYNEQFF
TRBV20-1	TRBJ2-5	TRBD2	many	TGCAGTGCTAGTCTAGCGGGGGAAGAGACCCAGTACTTC	CSASLAGEETQYF
TRBV27	TRBJ1-5	-	many	TGTGCCAGCAGTTTACGGGAGAACCAGCCCCAGCATTTT	CASSLRENQPQHF
TRBV6-5	TRBJ1-5	-	-	TGTGCCAGCAGTTACTCGTACCCTTCTCTCGGTCAGCCCCAGCATTTT	CASSYSYPSLGQPQHF
TRBV12-3/TRBV12-4	TRBJ1-5	TRBD1	few	TGTGCCAGCAGCTCAGGGGGTCAGCCCCAGCATTTT	CASSSGGQPQHF
TRBV6-2/TRBV6-3	TRBJ1-1	-	many	TGTGCCAGCAGAACGGGGGGAAACACTGAAGCTTTCTTT	CASRTGGNTEAFF
TRBV5-1	TRBJ1-4	-	-	TGCGCCAGCAGCTTGGAAGGTCCTCCTAATGAAAAACTGTTTTTT	CASSLEGPPNEKLFF
TRBV6-5	TRBJ2-1	-	many	TGTGCCAGCACGGAGGGAGAGAAGCAGTTCTTC	CASTEGEKQFF
TRBV15	TRBJ2-7	TRBD2	many	TGTGCCACCAGCAGAGATGTACTAGCGGGATTCGGGGACGAGCAGTACTTC	CATSRDVLAGFGDEQYF
TRBV11-2	TRBJ2-5	-	few	TGTGCCAGCAGCCCGCTGATGTCTTTCCCTGAGACCCAGTACTTC	CASSPLMSFPETQYF
TRBV20-1	TRBJ2-2	-	many	TGCAGTGCTAGATTAGTCTTCAACACCGGGGAGCTGTTTTTT	CSARLVFNTGELFF
TRBV6-5	TRBJ2-7	-	-	TGTGCCAGCAGTTACTCCTCAGGGAGGATCCCCTACGAGCAGTACTTC	CASSYSSGRIPYEQYF
TRBV30	TRBJ2-2	TRBD2	few	TGTGCCTGGACCTTCGTTCTAGCGGGGGCCACCGGGGAGCTGTTTTTT	CAWTFVLAGATGELFF
TRBV12-3/TRBV12-4	TRBJ2-3	-	many	TGTGCCAGCAGTTTACCACTAGGCCGCGCAGATACGCAGTATTTT	CASSLPLGRADTQYF
TRBV20-1	TRBJ2-1	-	few	TGCAGTGCTGGTCGGACTTCTAATGAGCAGTTCTTC	CSAGRTSNEQFF
TRBV20-1	TRBJ2-2	-	-	TGCAGTGCTAGAGACCCTAGCGTAAACACCGGGGAGCTGTTTTTT	CSARDPSVNTGELFF
TRBV5-1	TRBJ2-5	-	few	TGCGCCAGCAGCCGTTTAGCGAAAGAGACCCAGTACTTC	CASSRLAKETQYF
TRBV20-1	TRBJ2-3	TRBD2	few	TGCAGTGCCACGGGACTAGCGGCTACCACAGATACGCAGTATTTT	CSATGLAATTDTQYF
TRBV20-1	TRBJ1-1	-	many	TGCAGTGCTAGGTCAGGGAGGAACACTGAAGCTTTCTTT	CSARSGRNTEAFF
TRBV18	TRBJ2-7	-	-	TGTGCCAGCTCACCCGCGGGTGTACGCTACGAGCAGTACTTC	CASSPAGVRYEQYF
TRBV7-2	TRBJ2-1	TRBD2	-	TGTGCCAGCAGCTTCCAGGGACTAGCGGGATCCTACAATGAGCAGTTCTTC	CASSFQGLAGSYNEQFF
TRBV5-1	TRBJ2-2	-	few	TGCGCCAGCGGCCAAAGGACCGGGGAGCTGTTTTTT	CASGQRTGELFF
TRBV2	TRBJ1-4	-	few	TGTGCCAGCATTAGGGACAACACCAATGAAAAACTGTTTTTT	CASIRDNTNEKLFF
TRBV12-3/TRBV12-4	TRBJ2-1	TRBD2	many	TGTGCCAGCAGTTTAAATCCTAGCGGGAGGGCCGATGAGCAGTTCTTC	CASSLNPSGRADEQFF
TRBV5-1	TRBJ2-7	-	-	TGCGCCAGCAGCTTGGCACCTCCAACCGGGACCCTCGTCTACGAGCAGTACTTC	CASSLAPPTGTLVYEQYF
TRBV5-1	TRBJ2-7	-	-	TGCGCCAGCAGCTTGGTTGGCGGGGGCAGGGGGTCCGTTCACGAGCAGTACTTC	CASSLVGGGRGSVHEQYF
TRBV15	TRBJ1-6	-	few	TGTGCCACCAGCAGAGGGGCGGAGACACCCCTCCACTTT	CATSRGAETPLHF
TRBV5-4	TRBJ2-3	TRBD2	-	TGTGCCAGCAGCTCCCTTGGGCTAGCGGGAGAGGATCTTACGCAGTATTTT	CASSSLGLAGEDLTQYF
TRBV3-1	TRBJ1-1	TRBD1	few	TGTGCCAGCAGCCTCCTGACAGGGGGCGCTTGGAACACTGAAGCTTTCTTT	CASSLLTGGAWNTEAFF
TRBV20-1	TRBJ1-6	TRBD1	-	TGCAGTGCAGGACAGGGGGCTTCATATAATTCACCCCTCCACTTT	CSAGQGASYNSPLHF
TRBV7-6	TRBJ2-1	TRBD2	-	TGTGCCAGCAGCTCCAGTGGAGGACTAGCGGGAGATTCGCTTTCCTACAATGAGCAGTTCTTC	CASSSSGGLAGDSLSYNEQFF
TRBV7-2	TRBJ2-7	-	-	TGTGCCAGCAGCTTAGGATCTAGCAGGAAGTACTTC	CASSLGSSRKYF
TRBV11-2	TRBJ2-1	-	many	TGTGCCAGCAGCGGGATCTCCTACAATGAGCAGTTCTTC	CASSGISYNEQFF
TRBV5-1	TRBJ2-1	TRBD2	many	TGCGCCAGCAGCTGGGGAGGGCCCTCCTACAATGAGCAGTTCTTC	CASSWGGPSYNEQFF
TRBV4-2	TRBJ1-6	-	-	TGTGCCAGCAGCCAAGAAGCCAGGGTTAATTCACCCCTCCACTTT	CASSQEARVNSPLHF
TRBV7-9	TRBJ2-7	-	-	TGTGCCAGCAGCTTCAGAGAAGTCGGCGAGCAGTACTTC	CASSFREVGEQYF
TRBV25-1	TRBJ1-1	-	few	TGTGCCAGCAGTGATTCTCCGGGTGAAGCTTTCTTT	CASSDSPGEAFF
TRBV11-2	TRBJ2-1	-	few	TGTGCCAGCAGCTTAGCCCCCACACGATGGGACAATGAGCAGTTCTTC	CASSLAPTRWDNEQFF
TRBV30	TRBJ2-1	TRBD2	few	TGTGCCTGGAGTGTGCTAGCGGGGGTGAACAATGAGCAGTTCTTC	CAWSVLAGVNNEQFF
TRBV11-2	TRBJ2-7	TRBD2	-	TGTGCCAGCAGCCCGACTAGCGGGAATTCGTACGAGCAGTACTTC	CASSPTSGNSYEQYF
TRBV20-1	TRBJ2-1	TRBD2	-	TGCAGTGCTAGGATGGGACTAGCGGATTACAATGAGCAGTTCTTC	CSARMGLADYNEQFF
TRBV7-6	TRBJ1-2	TRBD1	few	TGTGCCAGCAGCCCGACGGGACAGGGGGCGTATGGCTACACCTTC	CASSPTGQGAYGYTF
TRBV28	TRBJ2-5	-	many	TGTGCCAGCAGTGATAAAAGGGGATTCCAAGAGACCCAGTACTTC	CASSDKRGFQETQYF
TRBV28	TRBJ1-1	-	-	TGTGCCAGCCGGGGGTTCATGAACACTGAAGCTTTCTTT	CASRGFMNTEAFF
TRBV9	TRBJ1-1	-	-	TGTGCCAGCAGCGTCCAGGGAGACACTGAAGCTTTCTTT	CASSVQGDTEAFF
TRBV15	TRBJ2-1	TRBD2	-	TGTGCCACCAGCAGAGCGGGAGGCTACAATGAGCAGTTCTTC	CATSRAGGYNEQFF
TRBV5-4	TRBJ2-6	TRBD2	many	TGTGCCAGCAGCTCAAAATTGACTAGCGGGAGCTCTGGGGCCAACGTCCTGACTTTC	CASSSKLTSGSSGANVLTF